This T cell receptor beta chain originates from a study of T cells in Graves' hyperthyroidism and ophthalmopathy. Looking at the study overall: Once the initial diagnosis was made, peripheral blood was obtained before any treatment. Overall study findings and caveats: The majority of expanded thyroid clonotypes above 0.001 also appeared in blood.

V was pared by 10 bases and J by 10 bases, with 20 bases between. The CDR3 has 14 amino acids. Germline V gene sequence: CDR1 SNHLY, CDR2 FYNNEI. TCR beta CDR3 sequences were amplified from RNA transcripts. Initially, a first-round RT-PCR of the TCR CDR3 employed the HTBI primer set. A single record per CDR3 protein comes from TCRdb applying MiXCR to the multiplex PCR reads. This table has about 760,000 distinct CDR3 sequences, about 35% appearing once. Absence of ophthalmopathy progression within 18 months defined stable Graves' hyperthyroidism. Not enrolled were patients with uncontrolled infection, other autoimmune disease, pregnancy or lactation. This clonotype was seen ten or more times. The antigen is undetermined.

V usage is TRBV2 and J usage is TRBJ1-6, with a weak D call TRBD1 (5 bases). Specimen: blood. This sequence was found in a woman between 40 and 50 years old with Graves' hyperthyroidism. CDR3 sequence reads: CATRIGRDGSPLHF. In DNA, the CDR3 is TGTGCCACACGAATCGGTCGGGACGGGTCACCCCTCCACTTT. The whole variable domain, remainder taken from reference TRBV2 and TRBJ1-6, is EPEVTQTPSHQVTQMGQEVILRCVPISNHLYFYWYRQILGQKVEFLVSFYNNEISEKSEIFDDQFSVERPDGSNFTLKIRSTKLEDSAMYFCATRIGRDGSPLHFGNGTRLTVT.